This TCR beta chain came from a study of regulatory T cells in long-lasting Graves disease. Noted time point: newly diagnosed GD, antithyroid drugs for less than 3 months. From PBMCs, RNA was extracted and then used to make the TCR library. This CDR3 has 16 amino acids. Trimming removed 3 bases at V and 0 bases at J, with 11 bases between. Germline assignment: CDR1 SGHAT and CDR2 FQDESV (reference sequence). CDR3-region Arm-PCR and iRepertoire HTBI primers produced the TCR beta libraries. MiXCR, run by TCRdb on the multiplex PCR reads, gives a single entry per CDR3 protein. Of roughly 400,000 distinct CDR3 sequences in the sample, approximately 16% were seen once. These data also featured in a second study, about T cells in Graves' hyperthyroidism and ophthalmopathy. That work contributes: Pregnant or lactating patients were excluded, as were those with uncontrolled infection or other autoimmune disease.

This TCR was sampled from a woman aged 18-29 years with Graves disease. The source material was peripheral blood mononuclear cells (PBMCs), sampled at new diagnosis, from a patient treated with antithyroid drugs. This sequence joins TRBV11-1 and TRBJ1-4; no clear D. The CDR3 reads CASSFRRGATNEKLFF. DNA of the CDR3: TGTGCCAGCAGCTTTCGGCGTGGTGCAACTAATGAAAAACTGTTTTTT.